This T cell receptor (beta chain) was sequenced for a study of molecular identifiers for immune sequencing clone quantification. Points from the study as a whole: Highly expanded clone sizes could end up underestimated if a barcode were shared by identical TCR molecules. Detecting spiked Jurkat TCR RNA from one cell among about 910,000 naive cells was reportedly possible.

It was from about 19,000 to 1,100,000 sorted cells, with 10%, 30% or 50% RNA, that naive CD8 libraries came. V trimming: 5 bases; J trimming: 7 bases; junction bases outside the gene matches: 9. This CDR3 region has 14 residues. In germline, CDR1 is SGHAT, CDR2 FQDESV (reference sequence). Turning to this clonotype: What it binds is unknown.

The authors built bulk TCR libraries by previously described methods with listed TCR primers. TCRdb redid the calling of the PCR reads with MiXCR, one entry per CDR3 protein. Of roughly 90,000 distinct CDR3 sequences listed, around 27% were seen once; the top ten hold 0.78%. The sample taken for sequencing was naive CD8+ T cells from blood, with Jurkat cell RNA spiked in. The subset is: FACS-sorted CD8+CD4-CCR7+CD45RA+ naive T cells. The chain carries TRBV11-1 and TRBJ2-7; 9 bases match TRBD1. The clonotype originates from a human donor in good health. Some libraries in this study had Jurkat cell RNA spiked in. CDR3: CASSPPGQGLEQYF. CDR3 nucleotide sequence: TGTGCCAGCAGCCCCCCGGGACAGGGATTGGAGCAGTACTTC.